The 9 T cell receptor beta chains below all came from one sample that was sequenced in a study of T cells in Graves' hyperthyroidism and ophthalmopathy. Amplification yielded TCR beta CDR3 regions, with RNA transcripts as the source. HTBI primers were employed in a first-round RT-PCR of the TCR CDR3. TCRdb re-called the multiplex PCR reads through MiXCR, storing one row per CDR3 protein. The sample yields about 640,000 distinct CDR3 sequences, less than 45% seen once. Sequencing used peripheral blood or thyroid tissue (not recorded which). These receptors were taken from an adult man with Graves' disease, either hyperthyroidism or ophthalmopathy (not recorded which).

The sample holds a few counts of this clonotype. The chain recombines TRBV6-5 with TRBJ1-5; weak D call: TRBD1 (5 bases). This CDR3 region has 14 residues. V dropped 7 bases and J dropped 0 bases, with 10 bases sitting between them. In germline, CDR1 is MNHEY, CDR2 SVGAGI. CDR3 amino acids: CASMGDDSNQPQHF. The CDR3 nucleotides read TGTGCCAGCATGGGGGACGATAGCAATCAGCCCCAGCATTTT.

On this clonotype itself: It may be a read error: a sequence one base away is much more abundant. The chain couples TRBV7-2 to TRBJ2-7; 10 nucleotides match TRBD2. Germline loops: CDR1 SGHTA, CDR2 FQGNSA. The CDR3 has 17 residues. CDR3 protein: CANSLPTFSGRQNEQYF. The DNA of the CDR3 is TGTGCCAACAGCTTACCAACTTTTAGCGGGAGGCAAAACGAGCAGTACTTC.

This chain joins TRBV6-2 or TRBV6-3 and TRBJ2-5; perhaps TRBD1 as D (5 bases). With 4 bases removed from V and 3 bases from J, the gap between germline ends came to 15 bases. The CDR3 is made up of 15 amino acids. Germline V CDR1 and CDR2: MNHEY, SVGEGT. The CDR3 nucleotides read TGTGCCAGCAGTTCCGCTAGGGGCGGCGAAGAGACCCAGTACTTC. Translated: CASSSARGGEETQYF.

V gene TRBV29-1 combines with J gene TRBJ1-2; TRBD1 aligns across 10 bases. This CDR3 region has 14 residues. V lost 0 bases and J lost 4; bases outside the gene matches: 2. Germline V CDR1 and CDR2: SQVTM, ANQGSEA. CDR3 nucleotide sequence: TGCAGCGTTGAAGAGGGACAGGGGACCTATGGCTACACCTTC. Protein sequence: CSVEEGQGTYGYTF.

This clonotype came up a few times. The CDR3 DNA reads as TGCGCCAGCAGCTTGTCTGTCGGAATCTACGAGCAGTACTTC. This gives the protein CASSLSVGIYEQYF. The chain carries TRBV5-1 and TRBJ2-7; D not certain. Germline CDR1 SGHRS, CDR2 YFSETQ. The CDR3 extends over 14 amino acids. V shed 1 base and J shed 3 bases, with 11 bases lying between them.

This chain uses TRBV6-5 with TRBJ2-2, with D hard to call. Deletions cut 4 bases from V and 0 bases from J, with 12 bases between. The CDR3 totals 16 residues. CDR1 MNHEY and CDR2 SVGAGI come from the germline V gene. In nucleotides, the CDR3 is TGTGCCAGCAGTTGGCGGCCCCTCACGAACACCGGGGAGCTGTTTTTT. Translation gives CASSWRPLTNTGELFF.

V gene TRBV10-3 combines with J gene TRBJ1-2, with D hard to call. Looked up from germline, CDR1 is ENHRY and CDR2 is SYGVKD. The CDR3 is 14 residues long. V was pared by 6 bases and J by 6 bases, with 17 bases between. CDR3 DNA sequence: TGTGCCATCAGGCTCGCCCTTCGGGATAATGGCTACACCTTC. Translating it yields CAIRLALRDNGYTF.

The table lists this clonotype with a count of one. One junction end disagrees with the germline gene, perhaps due to a read error. V is TRBV5-1 and J is TRBJ2-2; D is unresolved. Germline CDR1 SGHRS, CDR2 YFSETQ. The CDR3 has 14 amino acids. The CDR3 DNA follows: TGTGCCAGCAGCAAGACGGCGTTGTCCGGGGAGCTGTTTTTT. It specifies CASSKTALSGELFF. Full variable domain (rest looked up from reference TRBV5-1 and TRBJ2-2): KAGVTQTPRYLIKTRGQQVTLSCSPISGHRSVSWYQQTPGQGLQFLFEYFSETQRNKGNFPGRFSGRQFSNSRSEMNVSTLELGDSALYLCASSKTALSGELFFGEGSRLTVL.

This clonotype was counted ten times or more. The rearrangement links TRBV10-3 to TRBJ1-2; TRBD1 aligns across 9 bases. The CDR3 length is 12 residues. Trimming took 10 bases from V and 3 from J; bases not matched to a gene: 3. Germline V gives CDR1 ENHRY, CDR2 SYGVKD. CDR3 DNA: TGTGCCACCACAGGGGGCGACTATGGCTACACCTTC. Its translation: CATTGGDYGYTF.